This passage covers 17 T cell receptor beta chains from one sample sequenced in a study of cytomegalovirus exposure and HLA in healthy donors. The PCR used 60 Vbeta and 13 Jbeta primers. Here immunoSEQ multiplex PCR was the method, and the copy in TCRdb shows in-frame clones only, minus some. The table records some 200,000 clones, approximately 79% of them present only once. Sequenced input: PBMCs. These receptor sequences come from a man in his forties or fifties in good health and CMV-seropositive.

The gene calls are TRBV9 and TRBJ1-1; D is unresolved. This CDR3 is 14 amino acids long. V was clipped by 5 bases and J by 6 bases, with 17 bases between them. Germline V gene data show CDR1 as SGDLS and CDR2 as YYNGEE. This CDR3 is CASRPSIIGAEAFF. The CDR3 DNA follows: TGTGCCAGCAGACCCTCTATTATCGGGGCTGAAGCTTTCTTT.

The chain recombines TRBV11-2 with TRBJ1-1, with 9 nucleotides matching TRBD1. The length of the CDR3 is 17 residues. Germline CDR1 and CDR2: SGHAT and FQNNGV. Trimming cost V 4 bases and J 1 base; bases outside gene matches: 10. The CDR3 here is CASSWRGQGVRNTEAFF. Written as DNA, the CDR3 is TGTGCCAGCAGCTGGAGGGGACAGGGCGTTAGGAACACTGAAGCTTTCTTT.

The chain combines TRBV19 with TRBJ1-1; tentative D call: TRBD1 (6 bases). The V and J ends lost 5 bases and 1 base respectively, with 8 bases between them. The CDR3 extends over 13 amino acids. CDR1 LNHDA and CDR2 SQIVND come from the germline V gene (reference sequence). The CDR3 coding sequence is TGTGCCAGTAGTGAGACAGGGAACACTGAAGCTTTCTTT. Its protein product is CASSETGNTEAFF.

The rearrangement uses TRBV5-1 and TRBJ2-7; D is possibly TRBD2 (6 bases). From germline, CDR1 is SGHRS and CDR2 YFSETQ. The CDR3 has 15 amino acids. V gave up 4 bases and J gave up 5 bases, with 19 bases separating them. CDR3 residues: CASSPPRRERHEQYF. CDR3 DNA sequence: TGCGCCAGCAGCCCCCCACGGAGGGAACGACACGAGCAGTACTTC.

The chain joins TRBV5-6 to TRBJ1-2; perhaps TRBD1 as D (5 bases). The germline gives CDR1 SGHDT, CDR2 YYEEEE. This CDR3 comprises 14 residues. V shed 3 bases and J shed 8 bases, with 17 bases lying between them. CDR3 DNA: TGTGCCAGCAGCTCCTCCGGCAGGGTTCAAGGCTACACCTTC. Translated: CASSSSGRVQGYTF.

This sequence joins TRBV27 and TRBJ2-1, with D possibly TRBD2 on 6 matching bases. The germline CDR1 and CDR2 sequences are MNHEY and SMNVEV (reference sequence). V was pared by 3 bases and J by 3 bases, with 12 bases between. This CDR3 contains 15 residues. In DNA form, the CDR3 reads TGTGCCAGCAGTTTCCTATCGGGAGACTACAATGAGCAGTTCTTC. Its protein product is CASSFLSGDYNEQFF.

The chain carries TRBV27 and TRBJ2-7, with D perhaps matching TRBD2 (5 bases). Trimming removed 0 bases from V and 2 bases from J, with 8 bases in between. The germline gives CDR1 MNHEY, CDR2 SMNVEV (reference sequence). This CDR3 region has 14 residues. In DNA, the CDR3 is TGTGCCAGCAGTTTATCAGAGGGCACCTACGAGCAGTACTTC. This encodes CASSLSEGTYEQYF.

V is TRBV18 and J is TRBJ1-1, with 7 bases matching TRBD1. Germline V CDR1 and CDR2: KGHSH, LQKENI. This CDR3 region has 16 residues. Trimming cost V 6 bases and J 4 bases; bases outside gene matches: 14. CDR3 protein: CASSFRDRAAFTEAFF. The DNA of the CDR3 is TGTGCCAGCTCCTTCCGAGACAGGGCTGCGTTCACTGAAGCTTTCTTT.

V gene TRBV2 combines with J gene TRBJ1-6; the D gene is possibly TRBD1 (5 bases). This CDR3 has 16 residues. The V and J ends lost 2 bases and 10 bases respectively, with 18 bases between them. The V gene's germline CDR1 is SNHLY and CDR2 FYNNEI. CDR3 in DNA: TGTGCCAGCAGTGAAAACTCGGCAGGGCTAGGATCACCCCTCCACTTT. Its translation: CASSENSAGLGSPLHF. Combining the CDR3 with reference TRBV2 and TRBJ1-6 gives the whole variable domain EPEVTQTPSHQVTQMGQEVILRCVPISNHLYFYWYRQILGQKVEFLVSFYNNEISEKSEIFDDQFSVERPDGSNFTLKIRSTKLEDSAMYFCASSENSAGLGSPLHFGNGTRLTVT.

The V call is TRBV28, the J call TRBJ2-5; TRBD2 agrees at 15 bases. The DNA end is a closer match to TRBJ2-7, so the J assignment may be wrong. Germline V lookup: CDR1 MDHEN, CDR2 SYDVKM. The CDR3 contains 19 residues. The CDR3 loop reads CASSFVGLAGGHNSYEQYF. The CDR3 DNA follows: TGTGCCAGCAGTTTTGTGGGACTAGCGGGGGGACATAACTCCTACGAGCAGTACTTC.

The rearrangement joins TRBV6-5 to TRBJ1-1; D unclear. Germline values: CDR1 MNHEY, CDR2 SVGAGI. This CDR3 has 13 amino acids. V dropped 6 bases and J dropped 3 bases, with 11 bases sitting between them. The CDR3 loop reads CASRLRVYTEAFF. CDR3 DNA: TGTGCCAGCAGGCTACGGGTATACACTGAAGCTTTCTTT.

In its sample, this clone was seen once. The chain employs TRBV13 and TRBJ2-6; 10 bases are shared with TRBD1. Germline values: CDR1 PRHDT, CDR2 FYEKMQ (reference sequence). The length of the CDR3 is 17 residues. Losses at the gene ends were 5 bases for V and 0 bases for J; bases not matched to a gene: 4. The CDR3 bases are TGTGCCAGCAGCCTCAGGACAGGGGGCTCTGGGGCCAACGTCCTGACTTTC. This codes for CASSLRTGGSGANVLTF.

The chain joins TRBV5-1 to TRBJ2-2; 9 bases are shared with TRBD1. This CDR3 is built from 16 residues. Germline V gene data show CDR1 as SGHRS and CDR2 as YFSETQ. V was clipped by 3 bases and J by 7 bases; unmatched bases: 10. The CDR3 protein is CASSSFTGGKGGELFF. The CDR3 DNA sequence: TGCGCCAGCAGCTCGTTCACAGGGGGCAAAGGCGGGGAGCTGTTTTTT.

The rearrangement uses TRBV25-1 and TRBJ2-7, with TRBD1 matching 10 bases. The CDR3 covers 14 residues. With V trimmed by 6 bases and J by 2 bases, 4 bases remained unmatched. CDR1 and CDR2 (germline): MGHDK, SYGVNS. The CDR3 coding sequence is TGTGCCAGCAGCCGGGACAGGGGCACCTACGAGCAGTACTTC. Amino acid sequence: CASSRDRGTYEQYF.

J is TRBJ1-2 and V is TRBV6-5, with D maybe TRBD1 (5 bases). Trimming shortened V by 8 bases and J by 6 bases, and 16 bases separated the two germline ends. Germline V gives CDR1 MNHEY, CDR2 SVGAGI. This CDR3 has 13 amino acids. As DNA, the CDR3 is TGTGCCAGCTACAACGGAGGGGTTGATGGCTACACCTTC. Translating gives CASYNGGVDGYTF.

J is TRBJ1-5 and V is TRBV27; no firm D call. The CDR3 has 16 residues. Germline values: CDR1 MNHEY, CDR2 SMNVEV (reference sequence). Trimming took 0 bases from V and 2 from J, leaving 11 bases between them. DNA for the CDR3: TGTGCCAGCAGTTTATCGGGCGGGTATGGCAATCAGCCCCAGCATTTT. Residues: CASSLSGGYGNQPQHF.

V and J are TRBV7-9 and TRBJ2-5, with D tentatively TRBD2 (5 bases). The CDR3 is made up of 15 amino acids. The germline V gene encodes CDR1 SEHNR and CDR2 FQNEAQ (reference sequence). V was clipped by 1 base and J by 4 bases, with 13 bases between them. The CDR3 spells CASSLGLAGGETQYF. The CDR3 DNA reads TGTGCCAGCAGCTTAGGGCTAGCCGGTGGAGAGACCCAGTACTTC.